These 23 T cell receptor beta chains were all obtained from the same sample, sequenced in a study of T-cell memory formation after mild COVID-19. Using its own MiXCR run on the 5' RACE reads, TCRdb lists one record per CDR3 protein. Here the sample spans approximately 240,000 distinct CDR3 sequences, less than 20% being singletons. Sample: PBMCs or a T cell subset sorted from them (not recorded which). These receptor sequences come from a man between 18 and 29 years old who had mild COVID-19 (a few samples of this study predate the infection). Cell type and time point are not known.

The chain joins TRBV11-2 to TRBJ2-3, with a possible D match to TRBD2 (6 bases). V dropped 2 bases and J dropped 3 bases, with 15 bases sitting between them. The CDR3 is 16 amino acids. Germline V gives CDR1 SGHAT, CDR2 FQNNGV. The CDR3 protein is CASSLIVGGVTDTQYF. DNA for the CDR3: TGTGCCAGCAGCTTAATTGTCGGCGGGGTTACAGATACGCAGTATTTT.

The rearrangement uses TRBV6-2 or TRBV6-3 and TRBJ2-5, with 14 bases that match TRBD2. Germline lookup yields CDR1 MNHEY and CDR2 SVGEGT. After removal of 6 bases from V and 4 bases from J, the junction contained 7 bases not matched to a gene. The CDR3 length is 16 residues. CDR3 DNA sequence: TGTGCCAGCAGACGGGGACTAGCGGGAGTTTCAGAGACCCAGTACTTC. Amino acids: CASRRGLAGVSETQYF.

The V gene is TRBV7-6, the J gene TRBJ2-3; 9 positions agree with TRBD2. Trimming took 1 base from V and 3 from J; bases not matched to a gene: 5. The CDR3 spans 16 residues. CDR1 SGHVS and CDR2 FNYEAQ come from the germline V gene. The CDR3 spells CASSLGPTSGTDTQYF. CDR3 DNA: TGTGCCAGCAGCTTAGGGCCCACTAGCGGGACAGATACGCAGTATTTT. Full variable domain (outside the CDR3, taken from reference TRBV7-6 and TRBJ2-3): GAGVSQSPRYKVTKRGQDVALRCDPISGHVSLYWYRQALGQGPEFLTYFNYEAQQDKSGLPNDRFSAERPEGSISTLTIQRTEQRDSAMYRCASSLGPTSGTDTQYFGPGTRLTVL.

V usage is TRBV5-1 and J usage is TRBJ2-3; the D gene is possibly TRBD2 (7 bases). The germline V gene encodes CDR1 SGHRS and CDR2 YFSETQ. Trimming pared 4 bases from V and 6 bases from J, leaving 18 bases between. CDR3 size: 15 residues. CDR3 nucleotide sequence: TGCGCCAGCAGCCCGGAGGGGGGGGCTGTGGATACGCAGTATTTT. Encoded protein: CASSPEGGAVDTQYF.

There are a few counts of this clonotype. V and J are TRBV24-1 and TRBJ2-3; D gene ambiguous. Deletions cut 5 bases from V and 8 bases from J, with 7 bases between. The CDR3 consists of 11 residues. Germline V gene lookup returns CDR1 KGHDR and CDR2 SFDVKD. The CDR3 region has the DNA TGTGCCACCAGTGTTGGCGGTACGCAGTATTTT. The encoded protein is CATSVGGTQYF.

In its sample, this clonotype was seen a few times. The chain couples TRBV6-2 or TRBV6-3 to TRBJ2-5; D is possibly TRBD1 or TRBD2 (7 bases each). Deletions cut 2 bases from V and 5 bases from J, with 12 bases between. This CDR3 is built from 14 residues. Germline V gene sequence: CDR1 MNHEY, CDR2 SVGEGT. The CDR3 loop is CASSYLQGGETQYF. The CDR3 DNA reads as TGTGCCAGCAGTTACCTCCAGGGGGGGGAGACCCAGTACTTC.

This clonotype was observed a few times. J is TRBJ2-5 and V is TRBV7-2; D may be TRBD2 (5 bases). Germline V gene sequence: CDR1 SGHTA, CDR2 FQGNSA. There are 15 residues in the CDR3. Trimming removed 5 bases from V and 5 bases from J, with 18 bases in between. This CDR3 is CASSQGRLAVETQYF. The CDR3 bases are TGTGCCAGCAGCCAAGGGCGGCTAGCAGTGGAGACCCAGTACTTC.

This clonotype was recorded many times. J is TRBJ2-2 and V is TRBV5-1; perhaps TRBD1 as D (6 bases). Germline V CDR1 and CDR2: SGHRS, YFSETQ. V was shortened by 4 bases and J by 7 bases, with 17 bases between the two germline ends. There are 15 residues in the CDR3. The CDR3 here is CASSLMPQGNGELFF. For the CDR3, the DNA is TGCGCCAGCAGCCTGATGCCACAGGGTAACGGGGAGCTGTTTTTT.

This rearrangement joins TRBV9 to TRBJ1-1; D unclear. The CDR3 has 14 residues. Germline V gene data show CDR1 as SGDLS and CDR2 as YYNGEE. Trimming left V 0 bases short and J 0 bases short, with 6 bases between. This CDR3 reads CASSVGNMNTEAFF. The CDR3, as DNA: TGTGCCAGCAGCGTAGGGAACATGAACACTGAAGCTTTCTTT.

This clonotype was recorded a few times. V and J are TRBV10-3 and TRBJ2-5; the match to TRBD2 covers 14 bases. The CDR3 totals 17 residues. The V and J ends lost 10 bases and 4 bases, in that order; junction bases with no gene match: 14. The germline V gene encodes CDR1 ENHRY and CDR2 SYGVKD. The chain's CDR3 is CATSAGTSGGGRETQYF. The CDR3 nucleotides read TGTGCCACCTCGGCCGGGACTAGCGGGGGAGGACGAGAGACCCAGTACTTC.

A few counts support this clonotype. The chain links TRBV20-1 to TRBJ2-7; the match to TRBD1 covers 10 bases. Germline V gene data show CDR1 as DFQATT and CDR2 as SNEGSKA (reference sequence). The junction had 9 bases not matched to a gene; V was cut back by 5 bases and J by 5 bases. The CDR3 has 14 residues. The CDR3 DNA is TGCAGTGCTCCCCCCGGGACAGGGGTGAACGAGCAGTACTTC. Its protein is CSAPPGTGVNEQYF.

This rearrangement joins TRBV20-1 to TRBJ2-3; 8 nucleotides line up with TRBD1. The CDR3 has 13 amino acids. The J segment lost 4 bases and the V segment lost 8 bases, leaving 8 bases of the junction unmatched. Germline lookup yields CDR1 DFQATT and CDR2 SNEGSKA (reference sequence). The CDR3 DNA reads TGCAGTAGACTTCAGGGGGCAGCAGATACGCAGTATTTT. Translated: CSRLQGAADTQYF.

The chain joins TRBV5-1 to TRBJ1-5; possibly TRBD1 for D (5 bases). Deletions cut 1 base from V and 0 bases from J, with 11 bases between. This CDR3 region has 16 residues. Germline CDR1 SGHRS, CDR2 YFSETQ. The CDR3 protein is CASSLSGGYSNQPQHF. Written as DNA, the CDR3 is TGCGCCAGCAGCTTGTCCGGGGGTTATAGCAATCAGCCCCAGCATTTT.

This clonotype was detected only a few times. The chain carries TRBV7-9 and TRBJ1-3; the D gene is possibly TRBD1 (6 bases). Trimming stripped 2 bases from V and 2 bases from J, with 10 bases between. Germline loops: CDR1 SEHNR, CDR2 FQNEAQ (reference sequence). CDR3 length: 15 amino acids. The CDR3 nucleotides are TGTGCCAGCAGCTTATTTACAGGGACTGGAAACACCATATATTTT. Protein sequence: CASSLFTGTGNTIYF. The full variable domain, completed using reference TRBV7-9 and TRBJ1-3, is DTGVSQNPRHKITKRGQNVTFRCDPISEHNRLYWYRQTLGQGPEFLTYFQNEAQLEKSRLLSDRFSAERPKGSFSTLEIQRTEQGDSAMYLCASSLFTGTGNTIYFGEGSWLTVV.

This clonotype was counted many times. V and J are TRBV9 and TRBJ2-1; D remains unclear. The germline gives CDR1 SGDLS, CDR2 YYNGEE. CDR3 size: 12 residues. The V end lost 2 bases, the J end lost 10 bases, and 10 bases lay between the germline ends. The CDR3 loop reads CASSVRTGEQFF. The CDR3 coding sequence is TGTGCCAGCAGCGTTCGGACCGGAGAGCAGTTCTTC.

CDR3 sequence: CASSQDGGGTANEKLFF. The CDR3 DNA sequence: TGCGCCAGCAGCCAAGATGGAGGCGGGACAGCTAATGAAAAACTGTTTTTT. V and J are TRBV4-3 and TRBJ1-4; TRBD1 matches at 7 bases. V was clipped by 0 bases and J by 3 bases; unmatched bases: 7. Per the germline V gene, CDR1 is LGHNA and CDR2 is YSLEER. The CDR3 spans 17 residues.

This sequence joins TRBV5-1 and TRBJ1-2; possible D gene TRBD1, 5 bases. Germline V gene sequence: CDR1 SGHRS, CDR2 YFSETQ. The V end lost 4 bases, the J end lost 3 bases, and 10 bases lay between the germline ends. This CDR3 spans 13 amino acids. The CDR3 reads CASSQDTDYGYTF. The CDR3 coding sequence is TGCGCCAGCAGCCAGGACACGGACTATGGCTACACCTTC. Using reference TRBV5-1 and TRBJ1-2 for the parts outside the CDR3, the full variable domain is KAGVTQTPRYLIKTRGQQVTLSCSPISGHRSVSWYQQTPGQGLQFLFEYFSETQRNKGNFPGRFSGRQFSNSRSEMNVSTLELGDSALYLCASSQDTDYGYTFGSGTRLTVV.

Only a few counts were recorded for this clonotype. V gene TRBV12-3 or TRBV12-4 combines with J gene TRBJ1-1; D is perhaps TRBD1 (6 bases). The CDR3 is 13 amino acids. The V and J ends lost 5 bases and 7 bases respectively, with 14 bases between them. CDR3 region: CASSPQGNIEAFF. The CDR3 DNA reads TGTGCCAGCAGTCCCCAGGGGAATATTGAAGCTTTCTTT.

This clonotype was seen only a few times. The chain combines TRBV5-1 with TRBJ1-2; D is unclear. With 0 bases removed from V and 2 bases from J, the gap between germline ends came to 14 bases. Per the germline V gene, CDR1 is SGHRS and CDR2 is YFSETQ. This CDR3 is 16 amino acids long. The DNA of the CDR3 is TGCGCCAGCAGCTTGGGTGTTAGCAGGCTGAACTATGGCTACACCTTC. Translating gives CASSLGVSRLNYGYTF.

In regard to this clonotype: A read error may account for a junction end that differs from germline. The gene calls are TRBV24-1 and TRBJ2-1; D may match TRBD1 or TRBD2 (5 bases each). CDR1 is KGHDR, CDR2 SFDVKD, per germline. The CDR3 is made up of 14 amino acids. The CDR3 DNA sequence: TGTGCCACAAGTGAGGGGCGTCCCTACAATGAGCAGTTCTTC. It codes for CATSEGRPYNEQFF.

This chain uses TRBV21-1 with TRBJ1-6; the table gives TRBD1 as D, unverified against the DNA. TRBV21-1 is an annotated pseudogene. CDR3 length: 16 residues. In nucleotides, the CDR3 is TGTGCCAGCAGCAAATCTGAAATTGACAGGGAGACACCCCTCCACTTT. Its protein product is CASSKSEIDRETPLHF.

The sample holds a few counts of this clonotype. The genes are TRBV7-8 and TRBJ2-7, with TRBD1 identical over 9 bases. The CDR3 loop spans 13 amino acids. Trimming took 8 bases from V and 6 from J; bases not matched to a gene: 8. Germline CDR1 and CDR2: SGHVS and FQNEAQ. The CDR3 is CASSGQGYLEQYF. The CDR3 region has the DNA TGTGCCAGCTCGGGACAGGGTTATCTCGAGCAGTACTTC. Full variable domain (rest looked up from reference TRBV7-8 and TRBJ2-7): GAGVSQSPRYKVAKRGQDVALRCDPISGHVSLFWYQQALGQGPEFLTYFQNEAQLDKSGLPSDRFFAERPEGSVSTLKIQRTQQEDSAVYLCASSGQGYLEQYFGPGTRLTVT.

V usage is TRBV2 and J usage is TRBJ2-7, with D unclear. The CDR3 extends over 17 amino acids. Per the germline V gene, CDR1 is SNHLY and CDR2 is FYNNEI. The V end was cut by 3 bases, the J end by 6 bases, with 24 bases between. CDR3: CASSERSGTLPPSEQYF. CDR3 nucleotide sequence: TGTGCCAGCAGTGAGAGGTCAGGTACTCTGCCACCCTCCGAGCAGTACTTC.